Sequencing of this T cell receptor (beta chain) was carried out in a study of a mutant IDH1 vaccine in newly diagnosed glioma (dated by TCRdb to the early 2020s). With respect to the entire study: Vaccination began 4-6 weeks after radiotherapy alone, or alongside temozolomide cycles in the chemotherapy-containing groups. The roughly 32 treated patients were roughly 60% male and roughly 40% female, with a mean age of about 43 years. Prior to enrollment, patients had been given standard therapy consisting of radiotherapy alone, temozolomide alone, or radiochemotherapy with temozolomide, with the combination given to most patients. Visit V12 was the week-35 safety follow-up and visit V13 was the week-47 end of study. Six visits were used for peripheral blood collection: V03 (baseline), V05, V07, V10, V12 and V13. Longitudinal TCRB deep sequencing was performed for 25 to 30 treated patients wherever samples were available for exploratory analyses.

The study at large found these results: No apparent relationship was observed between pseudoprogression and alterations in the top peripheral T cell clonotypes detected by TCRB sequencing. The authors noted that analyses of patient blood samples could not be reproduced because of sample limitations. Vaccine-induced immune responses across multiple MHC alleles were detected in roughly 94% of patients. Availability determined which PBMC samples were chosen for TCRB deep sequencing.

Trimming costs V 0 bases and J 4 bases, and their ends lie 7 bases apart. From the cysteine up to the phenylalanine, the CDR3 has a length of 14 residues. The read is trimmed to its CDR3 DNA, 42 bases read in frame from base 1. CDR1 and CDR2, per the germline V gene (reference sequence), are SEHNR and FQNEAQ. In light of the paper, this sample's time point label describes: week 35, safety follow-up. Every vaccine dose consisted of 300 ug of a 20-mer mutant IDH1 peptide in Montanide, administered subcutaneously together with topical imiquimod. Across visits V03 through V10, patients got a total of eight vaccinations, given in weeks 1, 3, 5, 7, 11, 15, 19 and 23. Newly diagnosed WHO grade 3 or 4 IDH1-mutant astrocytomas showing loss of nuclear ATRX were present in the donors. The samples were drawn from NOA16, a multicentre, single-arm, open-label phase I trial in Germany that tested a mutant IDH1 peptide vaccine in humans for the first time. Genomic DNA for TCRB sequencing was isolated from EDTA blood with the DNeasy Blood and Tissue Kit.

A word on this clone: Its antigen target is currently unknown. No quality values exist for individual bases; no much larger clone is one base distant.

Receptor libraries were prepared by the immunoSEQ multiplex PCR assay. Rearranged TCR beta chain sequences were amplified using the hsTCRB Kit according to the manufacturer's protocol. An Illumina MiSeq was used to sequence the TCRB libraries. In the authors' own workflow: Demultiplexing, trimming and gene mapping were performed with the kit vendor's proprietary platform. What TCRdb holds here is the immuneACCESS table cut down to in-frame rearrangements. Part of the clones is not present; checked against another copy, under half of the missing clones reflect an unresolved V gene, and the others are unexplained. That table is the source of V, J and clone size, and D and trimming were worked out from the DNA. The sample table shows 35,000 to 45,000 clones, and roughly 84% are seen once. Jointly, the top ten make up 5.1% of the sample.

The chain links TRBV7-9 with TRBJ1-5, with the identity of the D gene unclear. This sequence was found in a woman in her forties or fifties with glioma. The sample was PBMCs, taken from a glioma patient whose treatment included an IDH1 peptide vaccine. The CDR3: CASSLAGENQPQHF. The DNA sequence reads TGTGCCAGCAGCTTAGCCGGGGAGAATCAGCCCCAGCATTTT.